The rows below give T cell receptor beta chains drawn from one sample of a study of post-analysis software for immune sequencing data. In TCRdb, the PCR reads were re-called with MiXCR into one record per CDR3 protein. Of 350,000 to 450,000 distinct CDR3 sequences listed, approximately 42% are singletons. Sequenced sample: blood. The receptors derive from a girl aged 2 to 9 with multiple sclerosis. Both conserved end residues are part of each CDR3. D genes are given only for firm matches. Clone size is given for some rows only: seen once, a few or many times, or a class if the clone is expanded.

J gene	clone size	D gene	V gene	CDR3 DNA	CDR3 protein
TRBJ2-7	-	-	TRBV3-1	TGTGCCAGCAGCCAAGGAAGATTATGGCCCTACGAGCAGTACTTC	CASSQGRLWPYEQYF
TRBJ1-1	-	-	TRBV27	TGTGCCAGCAGTACGCCAGCCTTGAACACTGAAGCTTTCTTT	CASSTPALNTEAFF
TRBJ1-5	few	TRBD1	TRBV28	TGTGCCAGCAGTACCGGGACAGTGGATCAGCCCCAGCATTTT	CASSTGTVDQPQHF
TRBJ2-7	-	-	TRBV18	TGTGCCAGCTCACCGCGGACAACCTACGAGCAGTACTTC	CASSPRTTYEQYF
TRBJ2-3	-	-	TRBV28	TGTGCCAGCAGTAGACGGGGGAGGCAGTATTTT	CASSRRGRQYF
TRBJ1-2	-	-	TRBV28	TGTGCCAGCAGTCCTTCGGGGTACGGCTACACCTTC	CASSPSGYGYTF
TRBJ2-7	-	-	TRBV7-2	TGTGCCAGCAGCACCGCCGGGCAATTTGGTCAGTACTTC	CASSTAGQFGQYF
TRBJ2-1	-	-	TRBV12-3/TRBV12-4	TGTGCCAGCAGTTCCCGGGGAGGGGGAATCGATGAGCAGTTCTTC	CASSSRGGGIDEQFF
TRBJ2-5	-	TRBD2	TRBV6-2/TRBV6-3	TGTGCCAGCAGTTACCTGGGTCTAGCGGGAGTCCAAGAGACCCAGTACTTC	CASSYLGLAGVQETQYF
TRBJ2-2	-	-	TRBV4-2	TGTGCCAGCAGCCAAGATCGGGCATACACCACCGGGGAGCTGTTTTTT	CASSQDRAYTTGELFF
TRBJ2-3	-	-	TRBV6-6	TGTGCCAGCAGTCATCCGACTCGGACAGGCACAGATACGCAGTATTTT	CASSHPTRTGTDTQYF
TRBJ2-1	few	TRBD2	TRBV15	TGTGCCACCAGCAGAGCCGGGACTAGAAATGAGCAGTTCTTC	CATSRAGTRNEQFF
TRBJ2-7	many	-	TRBV14	TGTGCCAGCAGCCGATCGACAGCGGACCGGACCTACGAGCAGTACTTC	CASSRSTADRTYEQYF
TRBJ2-7	few	TRBD1	TRBV12-3/TRBV12-4	TGTGCCAGCAGAAGGGACAGGGTCTCCTACGAGCAGTACTTC	CASRRDRVSYEQYF
TRBJ2-7	many	TRBD1	TRBV29-1	TGCAGCGTTGATTCGGGACAGGGGGCAAACGAGCAGTACTTC	CSVDSGQGANEQYF
TRBJ2-1	-	TRBD1	TRBV4-1	TGCGCCAGCAGCCCCTCCCCGGACAGGAGACACAATGAGCAGTTCTTC	CASSPSPDRRHNEQFF
TRBJ1-2	few	-	TRBV20-1	TGCAGTGCTAGTGGCAGGGTACGCGGCTACACCTTC	CSASGRVRGYTF
TRBJ2-1	-	TRBD2	TRBV4-3	TGCGCCAGCAGCCAAGAGTTAGCGGGTTCCCCGAGCTCCTACAATGAGCAGTTCTTC	CASSQELAGSPSSYNEQFF
TRBJ1-2	-	-	TRBV29-1	TGCAGCGTTGATCCGGCCATGGACTATGGCTACACCTTC	CSVDPAMDYGYTF
TRBJ2-4	few	-	TRBV4-1	TGCGCCAGCAGATCACAGAGGAAAAACATTCAGTACTTC	CASRSQRKNIQYF
TRBJ2-7	-	TRBD2	TRBV29-1	TGCAGCGTTGCGGTAGCGGGAGTGTACGAGCAGTACTTC	CSVAVAGVYEQYF
TRBJ2-7	-	-	TRBV7-2	TGTGCCAGCAGCTTGGGTAGCGGACGAACCTACGAGCAGTACTTC	CASSLGSGRTYEQYF
TRBJ2-1	few	TRBD2	TRBV29-1	TGCAGCGTCGCCACTAGCGGGAGGAGTGAGCAGTTCTTC	CSVATSGRSEQFF
TRBJ2-1	-	TRBD1	TRBV3-1	TGTGCCAGCAGCCAATTTGGGGCGTGGACAGGTGAGAATGAGCAGTTCTTC	CASSQFGAWTGENEQFF
TRBJ2-1	-	TRBD2	TRBV6-4	TGTGCCAGCAGTGACCGGGTAGCGGGAAAACATGAGCAGTTCTTC	CASSDRVAGKHEQFF
TRBJ2-5	few	-	TRBV6-2/TRBV6-3	TGTGCCAGCAGTTACATTACCGCGGAGACCCAGTACTTC	CASSYITAETQYF